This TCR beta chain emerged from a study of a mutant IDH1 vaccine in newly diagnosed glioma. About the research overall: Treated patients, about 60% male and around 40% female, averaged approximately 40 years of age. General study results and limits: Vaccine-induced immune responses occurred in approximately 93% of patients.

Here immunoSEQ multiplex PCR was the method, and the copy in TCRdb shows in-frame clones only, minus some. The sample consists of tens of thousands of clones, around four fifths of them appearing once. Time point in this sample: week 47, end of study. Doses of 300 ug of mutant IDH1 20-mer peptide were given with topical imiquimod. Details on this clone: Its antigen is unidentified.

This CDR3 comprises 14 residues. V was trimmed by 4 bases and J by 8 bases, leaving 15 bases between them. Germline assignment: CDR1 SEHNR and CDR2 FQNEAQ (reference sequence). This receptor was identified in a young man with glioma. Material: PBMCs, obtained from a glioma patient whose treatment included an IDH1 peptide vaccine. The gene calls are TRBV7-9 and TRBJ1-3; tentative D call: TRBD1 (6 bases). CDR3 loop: CASSSGGGRDTIYF. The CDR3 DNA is TGTGCCAGCAGCTCCGGGGGGGGCCGAGACACCATATATTTT.